This TCR beta chain is drawn from a study of T cell responses to AZD1222 COVID-19 vaccine. Repertoires were generated with immunoSEQ multiplex PCR, while TCRdb's copy carries only in-frame clones and drops some. Of about 210,000 clones in the sample, approximately 92% are singletons; the top ten hold roughly 1.3%. Comments on this clone: Its antigen remains unknown.

Study findings and constraints: In the spike-specific TCR repertoire, nearly half reportedly target unmutated variant regions.

CDR1 and CDR2 from the germline V gene are SGDLS and YYNGEE. Trimming at V came to 0 bases and at J to 5 bases, leaving 4 bases not matched to a gene. There are 15 residues in the CDR3. This specimen was peripheral blood, taken on day 0 of AZD1222 vaccination. This receptor was identified in an adult in good health. V and J are TRBV9 and TRBJ1-4, with 7 bases matching TRBD1. The CDR3 sequence is CASSVGQGLNEKLFF. CDR3 sequence (DNA): TGTGCCAGCAGCGTAGGACAGGGACTCAATGAAAAACTGTTTTTT.